The 20 T cell receptor beta chains presented below share a single source sample, sequenced in a study of beta chain features in type 1 diabetes. Of the isolated RNA, all was reverse transcribed, and so the sequenced material was expressed TCRB transcripts. Some clones are missing from TCRdb's copy, which holds only in-frame ones; the method was immunoSEQ multiplex PCR. The sample has over 700,000 clones; about a sixth are singletons. The material sequenced was naive CD4+ T cells from blood. Receptors originate from a woman under 30 in good health.

The rearrangement links TRBV7-2 to TRBJ2-3; D possibly corresponds to TRBD1 (5 bases). Trimming shortened V by 4 bases and J by 5 bases, and 10 bases separated the two germline ends. CDR1 is SGHTA and CDR2 is FQGNSA in the germline V gene. CDR3 size: 13 residues. The CDR3 DNA sequence: TGTGCCAGCAGCTCCCTTCAGGGAGATACGCAGTATTTT. It codes for CASSSLQGDTQYF.

In its sample, this clone was seen a few times. The chain carries TRBV5-1 and TRBJ2-7; D may be TRBD1 (6 bases). CDR3 length: 14 residues. The germline CDR1 and CDR2 sequences are SGHRS and YFSETQ. Trimming took 4 bases from V and 4 from J, leaving 15 bases between them. CDR3 bases: TGCGCCAGCAGCCCTGCCCGGACAGATTACGAGCAGTACTTC. Amino acids: CASSPARTDYEQYF. The full variable domain, rest sourced from reference TRBV5-1 and TRBJ2-7, is KAGVTQTPRYLIKTRGQQVTLSCSPISGHRSVSWYQQTPGQGLQFLFEYFSETQRNKGNFPGRFSGRQFSNSRSEMNVSTLELGDSALYLCASSPARTDYEQYFGPGTRLTVT.

J is TRBJ1-2 and V is TRBV7-3; 7 positions match TRBD1. Germline CDR1 is SGHTA and CDR2 is FQGTGA. V dropped 5 bases and J dropped 6; count of bases not matched to a gene: 15. This CDR3 contains 16 residues. DNA for the CDR3: TGTGCCAGCAGCCGCGTGGCCGACAGGGATCGGGATGGCTACACCTTC. It encodes CASSRVADRDRDGYTF.

In DNA form, the CDR3 reads TGTGCCAGCAGTTTTGTTTGGGGAGATATTAGCAATCAGCCCCAGCATTTT. It is translated as CASSFVWGDISNQPQHF. The chain combines TRBV28 with TRBJ1-5; D ambiguous. CDR3 length: 17 residues. V gave up 3 bases and J gave up 0 bases, with 15 bases separating them. Germline V lookup: CDR1 MDHEN, CDR2 SYDVKM.

The CDR3: CASSPRGASYNEQFF. Written as DNA, the CDR3 is TGTGCCAGCAGCCCCCGGGGGGCTTCCTACAATGAGCAGTTCTTC. The gene calls are TRBV9 and TRBJ2-1, with a weak D call TRBD2 (7 bases). The CDR3 runs to 15 residues. The ends were cut back, 4 bases at V and 1 base at J, with 12 bases in the middle. Germline CDR1 is SGDLS and CDR2 is YYNGEE. Full variable domain (remainder filled in from reference TRBV9 and TRBJ2-1): DSGVTQTPKHLITATGQRVTLRCSPRSGDLSVYWYQQSLDQGLQFLIQYYNGEERAKGNILERFSAQQFPDLHSELNLSSLELGDSALYFCASSPRGASYNEQFFGPGTRLTVL.

This clone occurred a few times. CDR3 loop: CASSPHAGGSEAFF. The CDR3 DNA follows: TGTGCCAGCAGCCCACATGCGGGAGGCTCTGAAGCTTTCTTT. V and J are TRBV14 and TRBJ1-1; D is undetermined. CDR3 length equals 14 residues. V was cut by 4 bases and J by 6 bases, with 15 bases left in between. Germline loops: CDR1 SGHDN, CDR2 FVKESK.

Turning to this clone: At the DNA level, this CDR3 is encoded by other sequences in the same sample as well. This sequence joins TRBV28 and TRBJ1-2; 7 bases align to TRBD1. CDR1 is MDHEN, CDR2 SYDVKM, per germline. This CDR3 comprises 14 residues. V lost 5 bases to trimming and J lost 0 bases; unmatched junction nucleotides: 3. The CDR3 reads CASSPGTANYGYTF. The CDR3 bases are TGTGCCAGCAGTCCGGGGACAGCTAACTATGGCTACACCTTC.

This clone was seen more than once but under ten times. This chain joins TRBV7-8 and TRBJ2-4; D possibly corresponds to TRBD2 (6 bases). The length of the CDR3 is 15 residues. The V gene lost 5 bases and the J gene lost 0 bases, with 11 bases spanning the gap. Germline loops: CDR1 SGHVS, CDR2 FQNEAQ. CDR3 residues: CASSHQRVAKNIQYF. The CDR3 nucleotides are TGTGCCAGCAGCCACCAGCGGGTAGCCAAAAACATTCAGTACTTC.

This clone was counted only a few times. The chain couples TRBV27 to TRBJ1-1, with 12 nucleotides matching TRBD1. Germline V CDR1 and CDR2: MNHEY, SMNVEV (reference sequence). V gave up 7 bases and J gave up 4 bases; unmatched junction bases: 7. There are 15 residues in the CDR3. The DNA for the CDR3 is TGTGCCAGCACCTCGGGACAGGGGGCGCCCACTGAAGCTTTCTTT. Residues: CASTSGQGAPTEAFF.

The J gene is TRBJ2-1, the V gene TRBV7-2; D possibly corresponds to TRBD1 (6 bases). The CDR3 loop spans 14 amino acids. Germline values: CDR1 SGHTA, CDR2 FQGNSA. Trimming removed 7 bases from V and 8 bases from J, with 18 bases in between. This CDR3 reads CASKEQGLSDEQFF. The DNA of the CDR3 is TGTGCCAGCAAAGAACAGGGTCTAAGCGATGAGCAGTTCTTC.

The genes are TRBV7-8 and TRBJ2-2; D uncertain. The germline CDR1 and CDR2 sequences are SGHVS and FQNEAQ. Trimming left V 2 bases short and J 4 bases short, with 8 bases between. The CDR3 spans 14 residues. The CDR3 protein is CASSLFGPTGELFF. CDR3 sequence (DNA): TGTGCCAGCAGCTTATTCGGACCCACCGGGGAGCTGTTTTTT.

The chain carries TRBV5-1 and TRBJ1-4; a possible D gene is TRBD1 (6 bases). The V gene's germline CDR1 is SGHRS and CDR2 YFSETQ. The germline V and J ends were trimmed by 4 bases and 6 bases, with 16 bases remaining between them. There are 15 residues in the CDR3. CDR3 in amino acids: CASSTGTGTYEKLFF. As DNA, the CDR3 is TGCGCCAGCAGCACCGGAACAGGGACGTATGAAAAACTGTTTTTT.

The table lists this clone with a few counts. V and J are TRBV28 and TRBJ2-7; 8 bases map to TRBD2. V trimming: 3 bases; J trimming: 1 base; junction bases outside the gene matches: 5. Germline V lookup: CDR1 MDHEN, CDR2 SYDVKM. This CDR3 is 15 amino acids long. Written as DNA, the CDR3 is TGTGCCAGCAGTTTGCAGACTAGCGATTCCTACGAGCAGTACTTC. Translated, it gives CASSLQTSDSYEQYF.

This clone has only one observation. The chain uses TRBV28 and TRBJ2-7, with TRBD1 matching 8 bases. V was clipped by 6 bases and J by 4 bases; unmatched bases: 8. Looked up from germline, CDR1 is MDHEN and CDR2 is SYDVKM. There are 14 residues in the CDR3. The CDR3 loop is CASSPGQAPYEQYF. Written as DNA, the CDR3 is TGTGCCAGCAGCCCGGGACAGGCGCCTTACGAGCAGTACTTC.

In this sample, this clone turned up a few times. The gene calls are TRBV4-3 and TRBJ1-2; 7 nucleotides match TRBD1. V lost 4 bases and J lost 1; bases outside the gene matches: 9. The germline V gene encodes CDR1 LGHNA and CDR2 YSLEER. CDR3 size: 16 residues. The CDR3 loop reads CASSRSRDSSNYGYTF. In DNA, the CDR3 is TGCGCCAGCAGCCGATCAAGGGACAGCAGTAACTATGGCTACACCTTC.

In this sample, this clone turned up a few times. The chain links TRBV11-1 to TRBJ2-7; D is unclear. Germline V lookup: CDR1 SGHAT, CDR2 FQDESV (reference sequence). This CDR3 contains 17 residues. V lost 0 bases and J lost 0, with 15 bases in between. DNA for the CDR3: TGTGCCAGCAGCTTAGCGCGCGCGAGTCATGTCTCCTACGAGCAGTACTTC. Its translation: CASSLARASHVSYEQYF.

This chain connects TRBV9 to TRBJ2-1; D gene unclear. The germline V and J ends were trimmed by 3 bases and 0 bases, with 1 base remaining between them. The CDR3 is 12 amino acids. CDR1 and CDR2 (germline): SGDLS, YYNGEE. The CDR3 sequence: CASSGSYNEQFF. CDR3 coding DNA: TGTGCCAGCAGCGGCTCCTACAATGAGCAGTTCTTC.

This clone turned up a few times. The gene calls are TRBV6-1 and TRBJ2-7; 7 bases fit TRBD1. Looked up from germline, CDR1 is MNHNS and CDR2 is SASEGT. CDR3 length: 15 residues. Trimming cost V 4 bases and J 3 bases; bases outside gene matches: 9. CDR3 region: CASSVPRGNIYEQYF. CDR3 DNA: TGTGCCAGCAGTGTCCCCAGGGGGAATATCTACGAGCAGTACTTC.

This clone was seen a handful of times. The J gene is TRBJ1-1, the V gene TRBV5-4, with 8 bases that match TRBD1. CDR1 SGHNT and CDR2 YYREEE come from the germline V gene (reference sequence). The CDR3 covers 14 residues. Trimming took 2 bases from V and 5 from J; bases not matched to a gene: 5. This CDR3 reads CASSFGDRPTEAFF. CDR3 DNA: TGTGCCAGCAGCTTCGGGGACAGGCCTACTGAAGCTTTCTTT. Supplemented by reference TRBV5-4 and TRBJ1-1, the full variable domain reads ETGVTQSPTHLIKTRGQQVTLRCSSQSGHNTVSWYQQALGQGPQFIFQYYREEENGRGNFPPRFSGLQFPNYSSELNVNALELDDSALYLCASSFGDRPTEAFFGQGTRLTVV.

The genes are TRBV5-6 and TRBJ2-5; D not resolved. This CDR3 has 16 amino acids. Trimming left V 3 bases short and J 0 bases short, with 15 bases between. Germline V lookup: CDR1 SGHDT, CDR2 YYEEEE. The CDR3 reads CASSSPLRAHQETQYF. DNA for the CDR3: TGTGCCAGCAGCTCCCCTTTGCGCGCCCACCAAGAGACCCAGTACTTC. Full variable domain (remainder filled in from reference TRBV5-6 and TRBJ2-5): DAGVTQSPTHLIKTRGQQVTLRCSPKSGHDTVSWYQQALGQGPQFIFQYYEEEERQRGNFPDRFSGHQFPNYSSELNVNALLLGDSALYLCASSSPLRAHQETQYFGPGTRLLVL.